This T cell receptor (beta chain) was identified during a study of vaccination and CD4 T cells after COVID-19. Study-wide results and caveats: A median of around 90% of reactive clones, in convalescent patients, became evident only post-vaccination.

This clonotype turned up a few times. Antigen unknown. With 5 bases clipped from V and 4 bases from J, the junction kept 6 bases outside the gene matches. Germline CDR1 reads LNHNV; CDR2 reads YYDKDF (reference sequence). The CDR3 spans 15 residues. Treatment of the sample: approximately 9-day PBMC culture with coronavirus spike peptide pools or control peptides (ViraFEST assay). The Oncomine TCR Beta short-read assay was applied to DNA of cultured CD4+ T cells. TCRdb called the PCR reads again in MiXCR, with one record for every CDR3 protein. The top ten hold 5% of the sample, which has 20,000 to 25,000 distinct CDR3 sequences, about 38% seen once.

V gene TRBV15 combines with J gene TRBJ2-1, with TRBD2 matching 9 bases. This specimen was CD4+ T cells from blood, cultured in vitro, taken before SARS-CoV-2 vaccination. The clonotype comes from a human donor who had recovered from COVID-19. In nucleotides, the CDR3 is TGTGCCACCAGCTTACTAGCGGGCTCATACAATGAGCAGTTCTTC. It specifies CATSLLAGSYNEQFF.